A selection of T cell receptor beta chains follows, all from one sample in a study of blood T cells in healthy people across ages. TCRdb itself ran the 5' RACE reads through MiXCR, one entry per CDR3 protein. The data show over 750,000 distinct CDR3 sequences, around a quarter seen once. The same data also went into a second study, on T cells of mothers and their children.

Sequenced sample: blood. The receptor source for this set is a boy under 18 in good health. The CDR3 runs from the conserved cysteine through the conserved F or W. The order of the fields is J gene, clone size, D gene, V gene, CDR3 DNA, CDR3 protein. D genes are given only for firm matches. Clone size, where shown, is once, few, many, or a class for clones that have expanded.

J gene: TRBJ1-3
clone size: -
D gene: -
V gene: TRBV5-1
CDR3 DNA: TGCGCCAGCAGGCCGGACAGCTCTGGAAACACCATATATTTT
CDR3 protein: CASRPDSSGNTIYF

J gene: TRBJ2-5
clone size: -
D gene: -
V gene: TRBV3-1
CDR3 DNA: TGTGCCAGCAGCCAAGAAGGGGGCGGGAGAGAGACCCAGTACTTC
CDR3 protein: CASSQEGGGRETQYF

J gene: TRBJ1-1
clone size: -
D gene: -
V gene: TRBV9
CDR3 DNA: TGTGCCAGCAGCCCCCGAGGTCCGATGAACACTGAAGCTTTCTTT
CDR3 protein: CASSPRGPMNTEAFF

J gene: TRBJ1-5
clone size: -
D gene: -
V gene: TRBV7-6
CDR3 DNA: TGTGCCAGCAGCAGAGACCCGGGTGACAATCAGCCCCAGCATTTT
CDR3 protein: CASSRDPGDNQPQHF

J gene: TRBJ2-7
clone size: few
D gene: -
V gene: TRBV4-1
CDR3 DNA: TGCGCCAGCAGCCAGGGAACCACGGGGGTCTCCTACGAGCAGTACTTC
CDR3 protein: CASSQGTTGVSYEQYF

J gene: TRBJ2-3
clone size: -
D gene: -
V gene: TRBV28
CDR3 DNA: TGTGCCAGCGTTGGGATCACAGATACGCAGTATTTT
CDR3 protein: CASVGITDTQYF

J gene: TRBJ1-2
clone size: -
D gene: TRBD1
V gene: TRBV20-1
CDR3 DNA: TGCAGTGCTAGGGGACAGGGGAACTATGGCTACACCTTC
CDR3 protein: CSARGQGNYGYTF

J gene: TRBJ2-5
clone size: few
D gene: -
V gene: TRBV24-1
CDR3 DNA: TGTGCCACCAGTGACGACAGGATACAAGAGACCCAGTACTTC
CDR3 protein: CATSDDRIQETQYF

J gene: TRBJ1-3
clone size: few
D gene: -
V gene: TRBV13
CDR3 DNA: TGTGCCACAAATGCAGGACCTGGAAACACCATATATTTT
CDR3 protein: CATNAGPGNTIYF

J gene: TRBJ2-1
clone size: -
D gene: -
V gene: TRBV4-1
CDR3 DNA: TGCGCCAGCGGCCAAGGACCGGGGGGCGGCAATGAGCAGTTCTTC
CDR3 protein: CASGQGPGGGNEQFF

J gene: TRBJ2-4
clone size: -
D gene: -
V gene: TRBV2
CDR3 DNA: TGTGCCAGCAGTGTTAATCTGGAAGCAAACATTCAGTACTTC
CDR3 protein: CASSVNLEANIQYF

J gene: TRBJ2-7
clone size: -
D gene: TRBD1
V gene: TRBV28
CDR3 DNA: TGTGCCAGCAGTTTGGGTTCACTTAGACAGGGGAAACGCCACGAGCAGTACTTC
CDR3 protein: CASSLGSLRQGKRHEQYF

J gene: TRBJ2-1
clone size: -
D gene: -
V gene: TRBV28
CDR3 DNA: TGTGCCAGCGAACGCCCCTACCCCTACAATGAGCAGTTCTTC
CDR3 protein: CASERPYPYNEQFF

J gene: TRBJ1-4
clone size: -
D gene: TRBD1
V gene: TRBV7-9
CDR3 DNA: TGTGCCAGCAGCCCCGGACGGGACAGGGGTGAAAAACTGTTTTTT
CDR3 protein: CASSPGRDRGEKLFF

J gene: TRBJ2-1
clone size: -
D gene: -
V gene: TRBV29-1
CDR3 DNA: TGCAGCGTTGAAGCAGGGGAGGGAAGCGGTTCCCACAATGAGCAGTTCTTC
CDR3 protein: CSVEAGEGSGSHNEQFF

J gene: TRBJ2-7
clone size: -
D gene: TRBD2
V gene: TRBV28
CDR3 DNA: TGTGCCAGCAGTTTTGGACTAGCGGGAGGGTCTTTCTACGAGCAGTACTTC
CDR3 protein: CASSFGLAGGSFYEQYF

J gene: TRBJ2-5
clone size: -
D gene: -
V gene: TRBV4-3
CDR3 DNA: TGCGCCAGGGGGACCGGGACCACACCTTTCTTTATAGAGACCCAGTACTTC
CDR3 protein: CARGTGTTPFFIETQYF

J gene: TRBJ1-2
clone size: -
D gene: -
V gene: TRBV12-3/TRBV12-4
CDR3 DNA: TGTGCCAGCAGTTATGTAGAGAACTATGGCTACACCTTC
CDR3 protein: CASSYVENYGYTF

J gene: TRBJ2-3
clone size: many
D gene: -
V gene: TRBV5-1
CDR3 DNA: TGTGCCAGCAGCTTAGTGGGGCCTAGCACAGATACGCAGTATTTT
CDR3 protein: CASSLVGPSTDTQYF

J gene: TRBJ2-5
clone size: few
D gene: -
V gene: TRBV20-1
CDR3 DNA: TGCAGTGCTAGAGCCAGCCTACAAGAGACCCAGTACTTC
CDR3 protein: CSARASLQETQYF

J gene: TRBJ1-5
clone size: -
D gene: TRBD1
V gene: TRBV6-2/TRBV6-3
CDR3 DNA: TGTGCCAGCAGATCCGGGACAGGTCGGAATCAGCCCCAGCATTTT
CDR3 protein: CASRSGTGRNQPQHF

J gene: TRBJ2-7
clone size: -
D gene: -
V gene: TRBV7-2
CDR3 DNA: TGTGCCAGCGGAAGGGACCCCTTCTACGAGCAGTACTTC
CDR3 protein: CASGRDPFYEQYF

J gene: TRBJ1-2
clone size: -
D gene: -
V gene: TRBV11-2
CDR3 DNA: TGTGCCAGCAGCTCTAATCCAGTTTATGGCTACACCTTC
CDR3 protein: CASSSNPVYGYTF

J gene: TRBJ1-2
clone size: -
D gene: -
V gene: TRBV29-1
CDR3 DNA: TGCAGCGTCGAGGACAGCACCTATGGCTACACCTTC
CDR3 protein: CSVEDSTYGYTF